This TCR beta chain came from a study of blood T cell repertoires in COVID-19. Study at large: From the United States, Italy and Spain came samples of acute and convalescent COVID-19. Sources were T cells, B-cell-depleted T cells, or PBMCs; the material itself was cDNA or gDNA.

In the original processing: By means of reference gene primer amplification, nucleated cell counts were estimated. Measured with immunoSEQ multiplex PCR; TCRdb has only the in-frame clones, and not every one. V and J calls and clone size come straight from that table; D and trimming were deduced from the DNA. The sample holds 150,000 to 200,000 clones, more than 70% seen once. The germline gives CDR1 MDHEN, CDR2 SYDVKM. With 2 bases clipped from V and 1 base from J, the junction kept 6 bases outside the gene matches. The CDR3 loop spans 16 amino acids. In Seattle, patients joined the study during active infection and were tracked longitudinally.

J is TRBJ1-1 and V is TRBV28; 8 nucleotides agree with TRBD1. Sample: peripheral blood. The receptor was isolated from an older person with COVID-19, enrolled during active disease. The CDR3 spells CASSLPTGTGNTEAFF. The CDR3 bases are TGTGCCAGCAGTTTACCTACCGGGACAGGGAACACTGAAGCTTTCTTT.